Following are 18 T cell receptor beta chains from one sample sequenced in a study of blood T cell repertoires in COVID-19. The method was immunoSEQ multiplex PCR; TCRdb's version includes in-frame clones alone and lacks a portion of them. The sample yields about 300,000 clones, around 87% seen once. Sequencing was carried out using PBMCs or T cells enriched from blood (not recorded which). The receptors here all came from a woman between 18 and 30 years old with acute COVID-19.

V usage is TRBV2 and J usage is TRBJ2-1; 7 bases fit TRBD1. This CDR3 spans 12 amino acids. V was clipped by 9 bases and J by 4 bases; unmatched bases: 3. CDR1 and CDR2 from the germline V gene are SNHLY and FYNNEI. The CDR3 here is CARGGQYNEQFF. Written as DNA, the CDR3 is TGTGCCAGAGGGGGACAGTACAATGAGCAGTTCTTC.

The V call is TRBV7-6, the J call TRBJ1-1; D uncertain. The germline gives CDR1 SGHVS, CDR2 FNYEAQ. The ends were cut back, 3 bases at V and 4 bases at J, with 12 bases in the middle. This CDR3 comprises 14 residues. CDR3 nucleotide sequence: TGTGCCAGCAGCTTGGTCCTAGGTGCCACTGAAGCTTTCTTT. It specifies CASSLVLGATEAFF.

The CDR3 loop reads CASSPGTGGGNQPQHF. Here the CDR3 DNA reads TGTGCCAGCAGTCCCGGGACAGGGGGCGGCAATCAGCCCCAGCATTTT. The rearrangement joins TRBV2 to TRBJ1-5, with TRBD1 matching 12 bases. CDR1 SNHLY and CDR2 FYNNEI come from the germline V gene. The J segment lost 2 bases and the V segment lost 5 bases, leaving 4 bases of the junction unmatched. This CDR3 region has 16 residues. The variable domain in full, with the rest retrieved from reference TRBV2 and TRBJ1-5, is EPEVTQTPSHQVTQMGQEVILRCVPISNHLYFYWYRQILGQKVEFLVSFYNNEISEKSEIFDDQFSVERPDGSNFTLKIRSTKLEDSAMYFCASSPGTGGGNQPQHFGDGTRLSIL.

The rearrangement links TRBV19 to TRBJ1-1, with 7 bases matching TRBD1. The CDR3 totals 14 residues. Germline V lookup: CDR1 LNHDA, CDR2 SQIVND (reference sequence). Trimming cost V 1 base and J 6 bases; bases outside gene matches: 5. CDR3 region: CASSIGGTAAEAFF. The CDR3 DNA is TGTGCCAGTAGTATAGGAGGGACAGCGGCTGAAGCTTTCTTT.

The chain uses TRBV2 and TRBJ1-1; D is uncertain. The CDR3 sequence is 14 residues long. CDR1 and CDR2 from the germline V gene are SNHLY and FYNNEI. V lost 7 bases to trimming and J lost 7 bases, with 19 bases between them. CDR3 sequence (DNA): TGTGCCAGCAACCCGGAAGCGGCGGCGGGTGAAGCTTTCTTT. As protein: CASNPEAAAGEAFF.

J is TRBJ2-1 and V is TRBV24-1, with 9 bases matching TRBD2. Germline values: CDR1 KGHDR, CDR2 SFDVKD. This CDR3 contains 16 residues. V trimming: 4 bases; J trimming: 6 bases; junction bases outside the gene matches: 9. The CDR3 region is CATSDRGTSSINEQFF. The CDR3 DNA is TGTGCCACCAGTGACCGCGGGACTAGCAGTATCAATGAGCAGTTCTTC.

This clone occurred a few times. The chain combines TRBV29-1 with TRBJ1-5; the match to TRBD1 covers 7 bases. The germline gives CDR1 SQVTM, CDR2 ANQGSEA. The junction had 5 bases not matched to a gene; V was cut back by 7 bases and J by 5 bases. This CDR3 is built from 12 residues. The CDR3 here is CSAATGDQPQHF. CDR3 in DNA: TGCAGCGCTGCAACAGGGGATCAGCCCCAGCATTTT.

V gene TRBV9 combines with J gene TRBJ2-1, with 8 bases fitting TRBD2. Germline V lookup: CDR1 SGDLS, CDR2 YYNGEE. With V trimmed by 3 bases and J by 5 bases, 10 bases remained unmatched. The CDR3 is made up of 16 amino acids. The CDR3 loop reads CASSGPSGLVDNEQFF. The CDR3, as DNA: TGTGCCAGCAGCGGACCCTCGGGACTAGTTGACAATGAGCAGTTCTTC.

The chain employs TRBV25-1 and TRBJ2-1; TRBD2 matches at 9 bases. CDR1 is MGHDK and CDR2 is SYGVNS in the germline V gene. This CDR3 has 14 amino acids. The V and J ends lost 8 bases and 12 bases, in that order; junction bases with no gene match: 14. The CDR3 spells CASSEAGGFPVQFF. The CDR3 coding sequence is TGTGCCAGCTCTGAGGCGGGAGGGTTCCCCGTGCAGTTCTTC.

The chain links TRBV19 to TRBJ1-5; D is uncertain. Looked up from germline, CDR1 is LNHDA and CDR2 is SQIVND (reference sequence). V was cut by 5 bases and J by 3 bases, with 5 bases left in between. CDR3 size: 12 residues. The CDR3 sequence: CASSFSNQPQHF. The CDR3 DNA reads TGTGCCAGTAGTTTCTCCAATCAGCCCCAGCATTTT.

The chain uses TRBV10-3 and TRBJ2-2; 7 bases are a match to TRBD2. This CDR3 region has 16 residues. V dropped 3 bases and J dropped 4; count of bases not matched to a gene: 8. Looked up from germline, CDR1 is ENHRY and CDR2 is SYGVKD. CDR3 in amino acids: CAISDLTSAGTGELFF. The CDR3 DNA follows: TGTGCCATCAGTGACCTAACTAGCGCTGGCACCGGGGAGCTGTTTTTT.

The rearrangement links TRBV14 to TRBJ2-7; TRBD2 is a possible D gene (5 bases). Germline V gene data show CDR1 as SGHDN and CDR2 as FVKESK. This CDR3 has 15 amino acids. The V and J ends lost 0 bases and 3 bases respectively, with 12 bases between them. The CDR3 DNA reads TGTGCCAGCAGCCAAGAGGAGGTGAGCTTCTACGAGCAGTACTTC. This translates into CASSQEEVSFYEQYF.

This clone occurred once. The V and J genes are TRBV9 and TRBJ2-3; 11 bases line up with TRBD2. Losses at the gene ends were 0 bases for V and 0 bases for J; bases not matched to a gene: 15. Germline CDR1 is SGDLS and CDR2 is YYNGEE. This CDR3 has 21 amino acids. The CDR3 is CASSVATPSGRRRSSTDTQYF. In nucleotides, the CDR3 is TGTGCCAGCAGCGTAGCAACGCCTAGCGGGAGGAGGAGGTCTAGCACAGATACGCAGTATTTT.

This clone was observed a handful of times. The genes are TRBV28 and TRBJ1-1, with TRBD1 matching over 7 bases. The CDR3 sequence is 15 residues long. Germline CDR1 and CDR2: MDHEN and SYDVKM. V gave up 5 bases and J gave up 4 bases; unmatched junction bases: 10. As DNA, the CDR3 is TGTGCCAGCAGTCCTCCCGAGCAGGGGGGCACTGAAGCTTTCTTT. It yields the protein CASSPPEQGGTEAFF.

The chain carries TRBV6-5 and TRBJ1-2; the D is unclear. CDR1 MNHEY and CDR2 SVGAGI come from the germline V gene. The CDR3 consists of 14 residues. V lost 2 bases and J 2 bases, leaving 9 bases between the germline ends. The CDR3 sequence: CASSYADTNYGYTF. CDR3 in DNA: TGTGCCAGCAGTTACGCAGATACCAACTATGGCTACACCTTC.

As DNA, the CDR3 is TGTGCCACCAGCCGGGAGGGCCAAGATACGCAGTATTTT. It yields the protein CATSREGQDTQYF. V is TRBV24-1 and J is TRBJ2-3, with 8 nucleotides matching TRBD2. Germline CDR1 and CDR2: KGHDR and SFDVKD. The CDR3 is 13 residues long. With V trimmed by 7 bases and J by 5 bases, 4 bases remained unmatched.

The rearrangement uses TRBV5-5 and TRBJ2-7; TRBD1 might be the D (6 bases). From germline, CDR1 is SGHKS and CDR2 YYEKEE (reference sequence). This CDR3 has 14 residues. V lost 2 bases and J 4 bases, leaving 13 bases between the germline ends. In DNA, the CDR3 is TGTGCCAGCAGCTTAACGACAGGTACATACGAGCAGTACTTC. Amino acid sequence: CASSLTTGTYEQYF. Together with reference TRBV5-5 and TRBJ2-7, the CDR3 gives the full variable domain: DAGVTQSPTHLIKTRGQQVTLRCSPISGHKSVSWYQQVLGQGPQFIFQYYEKEERGRGNFPDRFSARQFPNYSSELNVNALLLGDSALYLCASSLTTGTYEQYFGPGTRLTVT.

The chain employs TRBV7-6 and TRBJ2-1, with 7 positions matching TRBD2. The V gene end was trimmed by 1 base and the J gene end by 0 bases; junction bases not matched to a gene: 3. Germline V gene lookup returns CDR1 SGHVS and CDR2 FNYEAQ. This CDR3 is built from 16 residues. CDR3 coding DNA: TGTGCCAGCAGCTTAGTGGGCGGGAGCTCCTACAATGAGCAGTTCTTC. Amino acids: CASSLVGGSSYNEQFF.